This TCR beta chain was sequenced during a study of T cell responses to AZD1222 COVID-19 vaccine. TCRdb's table, derived via immunoSEQ multiplex PCR, lists solely in-frame clones and lacks some. The table includes almost 95,000 clones, 85% detected once. Overall study results and limits: The donor cohort was predominantly white British with a female majority, and clonal diversity may have been underestimated.

The V segment lost 4 bases and the J segment 2 bases; nucleotides outside the gene matches: 10. The CDR3 is 17 amino acids. Germline CDR1 reads LGHNA; CDR2 reads YSLEER. A note on this clone: Its target is unknown.

J is TRBJ2-7 and V is TRBV4-3; 11 bases agree with TRBD2. This sequence originates from an adult who received the AZD1222 COVID-19 vaccine. The sequenced sample was peripheral blood, obtained 28 days after the second AZD1222 dose. The CDR3: CASSRELAGVGAYEQYF. The CDR3 bases are TGCGCCAGCAGCCGAGAACTAGCGGGAGTTGGAGCCTACGAGCAGTACTTC.